The 22 T cell receptor beta chains presented below share a single source sample, sequenced in a study of blood T cell repertoires in COVID-19. Using immunoSEQ multiplex PCR, the repertoire was profiled, and TCRdb retains in-frame clones only, with some absent. Found here are about 240,000 clones, about 86% of them singletons; the top ten hold roughly 3.5%. Sequencing was done on a sample of PBMCs or T cells enriched from blood (not recorded which). All receptors derive from a woman aged 40 to 50 with acute COVID-19.

This chain joins TRBV12-3 or TRBV12-4 and TRBJ1-3; no clear D. Trimming took off 2 bases at V and 1 base at J, with 3 bases between the two ends. The CDR3 sequence is 13 residues long. For the CDR3, the DNA is TGTGCCAGCAGTTTACCTTCTGGAAACACCATATATTTT. As protein: CASSLPSGNTIYF.

The chain combines TRBV5-8 with TRBJ1-4, with D perhaps TRBD1 (6 bases). In germline, CDR1 is SGHTS, CDR2 YDEGEE. The V end lost 5 bases, the J end lost 0 bases, and 11 bases lay between the germline ends. The CDR3 is 15 residues long. The CDR3 region has the DNA TGTGCCAGCAGACCCCGGACAGCAACTAATGAAAAACTGTTTTTT. This gives the protein CASRPRTATNEKLFF.

This clone showed up just once. The chain couples TRBV4-1 to TRBJ1-6; D unclear. Germline CDR1 reads MGHRA; CDR2 reads YSYEKL. There are 16 residues in the CDR3. V gave up 4 bases and J gave up 8 bases, with 18 bases separating them. CDR3 sequence (DNA): TGCGCCAGCAGCCTAATCCCTTGGGGAGAGGATTCACCCCTCCACTTT. Encoded protein: CASSLIPWGEDSPLHF.

The CDR3: CASSKGTGGLWTSSYEQYF. CDR3 in DNA: TGTGCCAGCAGCAAGGGGACAGGGGGTCTATGGACGAGCTCCTACGAGCAGTACTTC. J is TRBJ2-7 and V is TRBV3-1 (or the pseudogene TRBV3-2), with TRBD1 matching 11 bases. CDR1 LGHDT and CDR2 YNNKEL come from the germline V gene (reference sequence). The V segment lost 5 bases and the J segment 0 bases; nucleotides outside the gene matches: 15. CDR3 length: 19 amino acids.

This clone was seen more than once but under ten times. In DNA, the CDR3 is TGTGCCTGGAGTCGGCTGGGGCAACAACTCCGCAATGAGCAGTTCTTC. Its protein product is CAWSRLGQQLRNEQFF. The chain combines TRBV30 with TRBJ2-1; tentatively, D is TRBD1 (5 bases). Looked up from germline, CDR1 is GTSNPN and CDR2 is SVGIG (reference sequence). CDR3 length: 16 residues. Trimming pared 2 bases from V and 6 bases from J, leaving 20 bases between.

The chain is built from TRBV24-1 and TRBJ2-1; 7 bases map to TRBD1. The CDR3 is 16 residues long. The V gene's germline CDR1 is KGHDR and CDR2 SFDVKD. Trimming cost V 4 bases and J 4 bases; bases outside gene matches: 9. The CDR3, as DNA: TGTGCCACCAGTGAACCGGGACAGTTTTCGTACAATGAGCAGTTCTTC. Protein: CATSEPGQFSYNEQFF.

The gene calls are TRBV5-1 and TRBJ1-1; no clear D. Germline loops: CDR1 SGHRS, CDR2 YFSETQ. The ends were cut back, 2 bases at V and 6 bases at J, with 14 bases in the middle. The CDR3 totals 14 residues. The CDR3 DNA is TGCGCCAGCAGCTTCACGGGAGGAGGCGCTGAAGCTTTCTTT. This sequence encodes CASSFTGGGAEAFF.

V and J are TRBV5-6 and TRBJ2-5; the D gene is possibly TRBD1 (7 bases). Germline CDR1 SGHDT, CDR2 YYEEEE. The length of the CDR3 is 16 residues. Trimming stripped 1 base from V and 7 bases from J, with 20 bases between. CDR3 bases: TGTGCCAGCAGCTTGTCACCGCAGGGGGGAACGGGGACCCAGTACTTC. Residues: CASSLSPQGGTGTQYF.

V usage is TRBV19 and J usage is TRBJ1-3; 9 bases match TRBD1. Germline V gives CDR1 LNHDA, CDR2 SQIVND (reference sequence). This CDR3 has 13 residues. V lost 10 bases and J lost 5; bases outside the gene matches: 6. The DNA for the CDR3 is TGTGCCACCTGGACAGGGGAAAGAAACACCATATATTTT. Translated: CATWTGERNTIYF.

This clone was found a few times. The chain links TRBV30 to TRBJ1-5, with 7 bases aligning to TRBD1. CDR3 size: 14 residues. With V trimmed by 4 bases and J by 4 bases, 7 bases remained unmatched. Per the germline V gene, CDR1 is GTSNPN and CDR2 is SVGIG (reference sequence). DNA for the CDR3: TGTGCCTGGAACCCCGGGACAGCAAATCAGCCCCAGCATTTT. This encodes CAWNPGTANQPQHF.

The chain combines TRBV19 with TRBJ2-2; 11 nucleotides match TRBD2. Germline CDR1 reads LNHDA; CDR2 reads SQIVND (reference sequence). The CDR3 runs 16 residues. The J segment lost 7 bases and the V segment lost 6 bases, leaving 10 bases of the junction unmatched. The CDR3 loop reads CASRTLAGGSGGELFF. CDR3 sequence (DNA): TGTGCCAGTAGGACTCTAGCGGGAGGCTCGGGCGGGGAGCTGTTTTTT.

CDR3 in amino acids: CASNARDRIYNEQFF. Here the CDR3 DNA reads TGTGCCAGCAACGCCCGGGACAGGATCTACAATGAGCAGTTCTTC. The chain recombines TRBV13 with TRBJ2-1; 8 bases are shared with TRBD1. CDR1 is PRHDT and CDR2 is FYEKMQ in the germline V gene (reference sequence). This CDR3 comprises 15 residues. V gave up 7 bases and J gave up 3 bases; unmatched junction bases: 8.

The rearrangement uses TRBV5-4 and TRBJ2-1; 8 bases match TRBD2. The CDR3 loop spans 15 amino acids. Per the germline V gene, CDR1 is SGHNT and CDR2 is YYREEE (reference sequence). The trim removed 4 bases at V and 6 bases at J, leaving 9 bases unmatched. The CDR3 region has the DNA TGTGCCAGCAGCACCCGAGCGGGAGCAGGCAATGAGCAGTTCTTC. This codes for CASSTRAGAGNEQFF.

The rearrangement joins TRBV29-1 to TRBJ2-5; D might be TRBD2 (5 bases). Germline V gene lookup returns CDR1 SQVTM and CDR2 ANQGSEA. The V end was cut by 5 bases, the J end by 2 bases, with 9 bases between. This CDR3 contains 12 residues. CDR3 sequence: CSVRRTQETQYF. CDR3 nucleotide sequence: TGCAGCGTTCGGCGGACTCAAGAGACCCAGTACTTC.

The V gene is TRBV20-1, the J gene TRBJ1-2; D possibly corresponds to TRBD1 (5 bases). V was shortened by 8 bases and J by 3 bases, with 10 bases between the two germline ends. CDR3 length: 11 residues. The V gene's germline CDR1 is DFQATT and CDR2 SNEGSKA (reference sequence). The CDR3 bases are TGCAGTCCGGGGGTCTACTATGGCTACACCTTC. Translated, it gives CSPGVYYGYTF.

The chain carries TRBV3-1 (or the pseudogene TRBV3-2) and TRBJ2-3; 9 nucleotides agree with TRBD1. The CDR3 runs to 14 residues. Germline-derived CDR1 and CDR2 are LGHDT and YNNKEL (reference sequence). With V trimmed by 4 bases and J by 5 bases, 4 bases remained unmatched. The CDR3 DNA is TGTGCCAGCAGCCCGGGACAGGGTGGAGATACGCAGTATTTT. Protein: CASSPGQGGDTQYF.

The rearrangement uses TRBV5-4 and TRBJ1-1, with 9 bases lining up with TRBD1. CDR1 and CDR2 from the germline V gene are SGHNT and YYREEE (reference sequence). The V gene end was trimmed by 4 bases and the J gene end by 4 bases; junction bases not matched to a gene: 8. The CDR3 is 15 residues long. The DNA for the CDR3 is TGTGCCAGCAGCCCTCGGGACAGGGTAGTCACTGAAGCTTTCTTT. Translating it yields CASSPRDRVVTEAFF.

The chain links TRBV28 to TRBJ2-7, with D possibly matching TRBD2 (6 bases). The V end was cut by 4 bases, the J end by 0 bases, with 13 bases between. The CDR3 covers 15 residues. Germline V lookup: CDR1 MDHEN, CDR2 SYDVKM. CDR3 sequence: CASSSSGPRSYEQYF. The CDR3 DNA reads TGTGCCAGCAGTTCAAGCGGGCCCCGCTCCTACGAGCAGTACTTC.

The chain uses TRBV5-6 and TRBJ2-1, with a weak D call TRBD1 (5 bases). This CDR3 has 14 amino acids. Germline loops: CDR1 SGHDT, CDR2 YYEEEE. V lost 6 bases, J lost 7 bases, and 17 bases lay in between. CDR3 DNA sequence: TGTGCCAGCACCCAACAGGTTTTTTGGAATGAGCAGTTCTTC. Amino acids: CASTQQVFWNEQFF.

The gene calls are TRBV2 and TRBJ1-2; a weak D match, TRBD1 (6 bases). Germline V gene sequence: CDR1 SNHLY, CDR2 FYNNEI. The CDR3 contains 13 residues. With 5 bases removed from V and 4 bases from J, the gap between germline ends came to 11 bases. The CDR3 nucleotides are TGTGCCAGCAGTATTGGGGGCACCTATGGCTACACCTTC. This translates into CASSIGGTYGYTF.

This clone was picked up a small number of times. V usage is TRBV6-1 and J usage is TRBJ1-5; 7 nucleotides agree with TRBD1. The CDR3 totals 19 residues. In germline, CDR1 is MNHNS, CDR2 SASEGT. V lost 3 bases to trimming and J lost 3 bases; unmatched junction nucleotides: 17. The CDR3 protein is CASSEAYEHRGSNNQPQHF. As DNA, the CDR3 is TGTGCCAGCAGTGAGGCTTATGAGCACAGGGGTTCTAACAATCAGCCCCAGCATTTT.

This clone was observed a handful of times. V gene TRBV6-5 combines with J gene TRBJ1-1; 7 bases fit TRBD1. The CDR3 has 15 amino acids. Germline CDR1 is MNHEY and CDR2 is SVGAGI. Trimming removed 4 bases from V and 0 bases from J; junction bases left unmatched: 5. The CDR3 reads CASSSGQRMNTEAFF. The CDR3 DNA is TGTGCCAGCAGTTCGGGACAGCGCATGAACACTGAAGCTTTCTTT.